Listed below are T cell receptor beta chains from one sample, sequenced in a study of identical twins. TCRdb re-called the 5' RACE reads through MiXCR, storing one row per CDR3 protein. The repertoire holds around 510,000 distinct CDR3 sequences, with around 15% as singletons. This sample was also put to use in a study of yellow fever vaccine responses in identical twins.

The sequenced sample consisted of CD4+ T cells sorted from blood. The receptors were sampled from a woman under 30 in good health. The CDR3 runs from the conserved cysteine through the conserved F or W. The order of the fields is D gene, J gene, clone size, V gene, CDR3 DNA, CDR3 protein. D genes are given only for firm matches. Expanded clones are given a class, and other clones once, few, many or no size at all.

d_call: TRBD1; j_call: TRBJ2-1; clone_size: NA; v_call: TRBV18; cdr3_nt: TGTGCCAGCTCACCGGACGACAGGGTCCCCTACAATGAGCAGTTCTTC; cdr3_aa: CASSPDDRVPYNEQFF
d_call: TRBD1; j_call: TRBJ1-5; clone_size: NA; v_call: TRBV7-2; cdr3_nt: TGTGCCAGCAGCTTAGCTGCGGCAGGGGGCTGGAGCAATCAGCCCCAGCATTTT; cdr3_aa: CASSLAAAGGWSNQPQHF
d_call: NA; j_call: TRBJ2-5; clone_size: many; v_call: TRBV24-1; cdr3_nt: TGTGCCACCAGTCTTACCGGGACGCTACAAGAGACCCAGTACTTC; cdr3_aa: CATSLTGTLQETQYF
d_call: NA; j_call: TRBJ1-2; clone_size: NA; v_call: TRBV14; cdr3_nt: TGTGCCAGCAGCCAAGACTTATCAGGGGTTTCGTATGGCTACACCTTC; cdr3_aa: CASSQDLSGVSYGYTF
d_call: TRBD2; j_call: TRBJ2-5; clone_size: few; v_call: TRBV27; cdr3_nt: TGTGCCAGCAGTTTGTCCAAGAGCGGGATTGGTCCGGAGACCCAGTACTTC; cdr3_aa: CASSLSKSGIGPETQYF
d_call: TRBD2; j_call: TRBJ2-7; clone_size: NA; v_call: TRBV12-3/TRBV12-4; cdr3_nt: TGTGCCAGCAGTCTCGGGACTAGCGGGAGGGCCCCCCACGAGCAGTACTTC; cdr3_aa: CASSLGTSGRAPHEQYF
d_call: TRBD2; j_call: TRBJ2-2; clone_size: NA; v_call: TRBV5-1; cdr3_nt: TGCGCCAGCAGCAAAGTCGGGGCTAGCGGGGTGTCCGGGGAGCTGTTTTTT; cdr3_aa: CASSKVGASGVSGELFF
d_call: NA; j_call: TRBJ2-1; clone_size: NA; v_call: TRBV28; cdr3_nt: TGTGCCAGCAGTCTCCTAGCTACCAATGAGCAGTTCTTC; cdr3_aa: CASSLLATNEQFF
d_call: TRBD2; j_call: TRBJ2-1; clone_size: many; v_call: TRBV7-2; cdr3_nt: TGTGCCAGCGCCGGACTAGCGGGGGTCAATGAGCAGTTCTTC; cdr3_aa: CASAGLAGVNEQFF
d_call: NA; j_call: TRBJ2-1; clone_size: few; v_call: TRBV5-6; cdr3_nt: TGTGCCAGCAGCCGCCGAACACAGTTCTCCTACAATGAGCAGTTCTTC; cdr3_aa: CASSRRTQFSYNEQFF
d_call: NA; j_call: TRBJ2-3; clone_size: NA; v_call: TRBV5-4; cdr3_nt: TGTGCCATCAGCCCCCCGAGGTTCACAGATACGCAGTATTTT; cdr3_aa: CAISPPRFTDTQYF
d_call: TRBD2; j_call: TRBJ2-1; clone_size: few; v_call: TRBV7-3; cdr3_nt: TGTGCCAGCAGCTTAAGAGCGGGGGGGCTCTGGTTGAACAATGAGCAGTTCTTC; cdr3_aa: CASSLRAGGLWLNNEQFF
d_call: TRBD2; j_call: TRBJ2-5; clone_size: few; v_call: TRBV11-3; cdr3_nt: TGTGCCAGCAGCCGCTCGACTAGCGGGGTACAAGAGACCCAGTACTTC; cdr3_aa: CASSRSTSGVQETQYF
d_call: TRBD1; j_call: TRBJ2-7; clone_size: few; v_call: TRBV20-1; cdr3_nt: TGCAGTGCTAACCGGGACAGGGACTCCTACGAGCAGTACTTC; cdr3_aa: CSANRDRDSYEQYF
d_call: TRBD1; j_call: TRBJ1-5; clone_size: many; v_call: TRBV7-9; cdr3_nt: TGTGCCAGCAGCTCAACAGGGGTTAAGGGCAATCAGCCCCAGCATTTT; cdr3_aa: CASSSTGVKGNQPQHF
d_call: NA; j_call: TRBJ2-5; clone_size: few; v_call: TRBV6-6; cdr3_nt: TGTGCCAGCCAGGCAGGGGGGGAGACCCAGTACTTC; cdr3_aa: CASQAGGETQYF
d_call: NA; j_call: TRBJ2-7; clone_size: many; v_call: TRBV6-6; cdr3_nt: TGTGCCAGCAGTTATAATTACGAGCAGTACTTC; cdr3_aa: CASSYNYEQYF
d_call: NA; j_call: TRBJ2-7; clone_size: few; v_call: TRBV4-3; cdr3_nt: TGCGCCAGCAGCCAAGCCCGGGCCGGCTACGAGCAGTACTTC; cdr3_aa: CASSQARAGYEQYF
d_call: TRBD1; j_call: TRBJ1-6; clone_size: NA; v_call: TRBV5-4; cdr3_nt: TGTGCCAGCAGCTACAAGTCGGGACAGGGATTCTCACCCCTCCACTTT; cdr3_aa: CASSYKSGQGFSPLHF
d_call: TRBD2; j_call: TRBJ2-7; clone_size: few; v_call: TRBV5-1; cdr3_nt: TGCGCCAGCAGCCCAGGGACTAGCGTTGAGCAGTACTTC; cdr3_aa: CASSPGTSVEQYF
d_call: NA; j_call: TRBJ2-7; clone_size: NA; v_call: TRBV2; cdr3_nt: TGTGCCAGCATGGGGCAGGGTTACGAGCAGTACTTC; cdr3_aa: CASMGQGYEQYF
d_call: NA; j_call: TRBJ2-7; clone_size: NA; v_call: TRBV5-1; cdr3_nt: TGCGCCAGCAGCTTAGCAGGGCAGGCCTCCTACGAGCAGTACTTC; cdr3_aa: CASSLAGQASYEQYF
d_call: TRBD2; j_call: TRBJ2-1; clone_size: few; v_call: TRBV6-1; cdr3_nt: TGTGCCAGCGAAATAGGACTAGCGGGGGTCTATGAGCAGTTCTTC; cdr3_aa: CASEIGLAGVYEQFF
d_call: NA; j_call: TRBJ2-7; clone_size: few; v_call: TRBV3-1; cdr3_nt: TGTGCCAGCAGCCAAGTCCAGGGCGGCGAGCAGTACTTC; cdr3_aa: CASSQVQGGEQYF
d_call: TRBD2; j_call: TRBJ2-1; clone_size: NA; v_call: TRBV28; cdr3_nt: TGTGCCAGCAGTTTATCCGCGGGAGCCTCGATCTACAATGAGCAGTTCTTC; cdr3_aa: CASSLSAGASIYNEQFF
d_call: TRBD2; j_call: TRBJ2-3; clone_size: few; v_call: TRBV3-1; cdr3_nt: TGTGCCAGCAGCCAAAGGACTAGCTTAGTAGATACGCAGTATTTT; cdr3_aa: CASSQRTSLVDTQYF
d_call: NA; j_call: TRBJ2-7; clone_size: few; v_call: TRBV27; cdr3_nt: TGTGCCAGCCGGATGACGCTAGCCGTCCACGAGCAGTACTTC; cdr3_aa: CASRMTLAVHEQYF
d_call: NA; j_call: TRBJ1-1; clone_size: few; v_call: TRBV6-2/TRBV6-3; cdr3_nt: TGTGCCAGCAGTTACCGGGACAAGGACACTGAAGCTTTCTTT; cdr3_aa: CASSYRDKDTEAFF
d_call: NA; j_call: TRBJ1-2; clone_size: NA; v_call: TRBV30; cdr3_nt: TGTGCCACAAATGGACATAGTTTTGGCTACACCTTC; cdr3_aa: CATNGHSFGYTF
d_call: NA; j_call: TRBJ2-3; clone_size: NA; v_call: TRBV19; cdr3_nt: TGTGCCACCAGACTACCTAGCACAGATACGCAGTATTTT; cdr3_aa: CATRLPSTDTQYF
d_call: NA; j_call: TRBJ2-3; clone_size: NA; v_call: TRBV20-1; cdr3_nt: TGCAGTGCTAGCCCCAGATCGGATACGCAGTATTTT; cdr3_aa: CSASPRSDTQYF
d_call: TRBD2; j_call: TRBJ2-1; clone_size: few; v_call: TRBV20-1; cdr3_nt: TGCAGTGCTAGTGCTATTTCTAGCGGCCTCTACAATGAGCAGTTCTTC; cdr3_aa: CSASAISSGLYNEQFF
d_call: NA; j_call: TRBJ2-3; clone_size: few; v_call: TRBV6-1; cdr3_nt: TGTGCCAGCAGACAGGACGTCACAGATACGCAGTATTTT; cdr3_aa: CASRQDVTDTQYF
d_call: TRBD1; j_call: TRBJ1-2; clone_size: NA; v_call: TRBV12-3/TRBV12-4; cdr3_nt: TGTGCCAGCAGTTTTGGACAGGCGCTAACTAGGGGCTACACCTTC; cdr3_aa: CASSFGQALTRGYTF
d_call: NA; j_call: TRBJ2-4; clone_size: NA; v_call: TRBV7-2; cdr3_nt: TGTGCCAGCAGCTTCAGCCGCGGGACAAACATTCAGTACTTC; cdr3_aa: CASSFSRGTNIQYF
d_call: NA; j_call: TRBJ2-1; clone_size: few; v_call: TRBV4-2; cdr3_nt: TGTGCCAGCAGCCAAGTTGATGGGAACTCCTACAATGAGCAGTTCTTC; cdr3_aa: CASSQVDGNSYNEQFF
d_call: NA; j_call: TRBJ2-1; clone_size: many; v_call: TRBV29-1; cdr3_nt: TGCAGCGGACTAGGGGGATACAATGAGCAGTTCTTC; cdr3_aa: CSGLGGYNEQFF
d_call: NA; j_call: TRBJ2-2; clone_size: NA; v_call: TRBV7-3; cdr3_nt: TGTGCCAGCAGCTTAAACGCCCCCCTTCTGAACACCGGGGAGCTGTTTTTT; cdr3_aa: CASSLNAPLLNTGELFF
d_call: TRBD1; j_call: TRBJ2-2; clone_size: NA; v_call: TRBV5-1; cdr3_nt: TGCGCCAGCAGCCCGACTATGGCAGGGGGCAACACCGGGGAGCTGTTTTTT; cdr3_aa: CASSPTMAGGNTGELFF
d_call: TRBD2; j_call: TRBJ2-3; clone_size: few; v_call: TRBV29-1; cdr3_nt: TGCAGCGTTGTTATGCGACTAGCGGGACCGTCCAGAAGCACAGATACGCAGTATTTT; cdr3_aa: CSVVMRLAGPSRSTDTQYF
d_call: NA; j_call: TRBJ1-5; clone_size: few; v_call: TRBV6-2/TRBV6-3; cdr3_nt: TGTGCCAGCAGTTACGGTGGGGTACAGCCCCAGCATTTT; cdr3_aa: CASSYGGVQPQHF
d_call: NA; j_call: TRBJ2-1; clone_size: NA; v_call: TRBV5-1; cdr3_nt: TGCGCCAGCAGCACCGAGGGGACTCCCTACAATGAGCAGTTCTTC; cdr3_aa: CASSTEGTPYNEQFF
d_call: TRBD2; j_call: TRBJ2-3; clone_size: few; v_call: TRBV20-1; cdr3_nt: TGCAGTGCTAGACTAGCGGGGATCTTGACGCAGTATTTT; cdr3_aa: CSARLAGILTQYF
d_call: TRBD1; j_call: TRBJ1-5; clone_size: few; v_call: TRBV6-2/TRBV6-3; cdr3_nt: TGTGCCAGCAGGAGGACAGGAGAGTATCAGCCCCAGCATTTT; cdr3_aa: CASRRTGEYQPQHF
d_call: NA; j_call: TRBJ2-7; clone_size: many; v_call: TRBV29-1; cdr3_nt: TGCAGCGTTTCGGCTGGGGGTTACGAGCAGTACTTC; cdr3_aa: CSVSAGGYEQYF
d_call: TRBD2; j_call: TRBJ2-7; clone_size: NA; v_call: TRBV27; cdr3_nt: TGTGCCAGCAGTCGCGGGACTAGCGGAAACTACGAGCAGTACTTC; cdr3_aa: CASSRGTSGNYEQYF
d_call: NA; j_call: TRBJ2-1; clone_size: many; v_call: TRBV5-1; cdr3_nt: TGCGCCAGCAGCTTTTTGGGAGGGGGCAATGAGCAGTTCTTC; cdr3_aa: CASSFLGGGNEQFF
d_call: NA; j_call: TRBJ2-1; clone_size: many; v_call: TRBV28; cdr3_nt: TGTGCCAGCAGCTCTAGCTCGGTACCCAATGAGCAGTTCTTC; cdr3_aa: CASSSSSVPNEQFF
d_call: TRBD2; j_call: TRBJ2-1; clone_size: NA; v_call: TRBV12-3/TRBV12-4; cdr3_nt: TGTGCCAGCAGCCCGGGACTAGCGAGAGCATACAATGAGCAGTTCTTC; cdr3_aa: CASSPGLARAYNEQFF
d_call: TRBD1; j_call: TRBJ2-7; clone_size: NA; v_call: TRBV4-3; cdr3_nt: TGCGCCAGCAGCCACCGGGACAGGGGATACTACGAGCAGTACTTC; cdr3_aa: CASSHRDRGYYEQYF
d_call: TRBD2; j_call: TRBJ2-1; clone_size: few; v_call: TRBV3-1; cdr3_nt: TGTGCCAGCAGCCGAGGACTAGCGGGAGTAGAGAATGAGCAGTTCTTC; cdr3_aa: CASSRGLAGVENEQFF
d_call: NA; j_call: TRBJ1-5; clone_size: NA; v_call: TRBV19; cdr3_nt: TGTGCCAGTAGTATGCAGACAAGGGGCAATCAGCCCCAGCATTTT; cdr3_aa: CASSMQTRGNQPQHF
d_call: NA; j_call: TRBJ2-3; clone_size: few; v_call: TRBV12-3/TRBV12-4; cdr3_nt: TGTGCCAGGGCGGCGGGGAGCACAGATACGCAGTATTTT; cdr3_aa: CARAAGSTDTQYF
d_call: TRBD1; j_call: TRBJ2-5; clone_size: few; v_call: TRBV25-1; cdr3_nt: TGTGCCAGCAGTGACCCAGGGACAGGGAGACAAGAGACCCAGTACTTC; cdr3_aa: CASSDPGTGRQETQYF
d_call: TRBD2; j_call: TRBJ2-7; clone_size: few; v_call: TRBV12-3/TRBV12-4; cdr3_nt: TGTGCCAGCAGTTTTAAGGGAGGGTTGTTATACGAGCAGTACTTC; cdr3_aa: CASSFKGGLLYEQYF